The present TCR beta chain was sequenced within a study of vaccination and CD4 T cells after COVID-19 (dated by TCRdb to 2022 to 2024). As for the study more broadly: In the convalescent cohort there were six males and four females, among whom were two Hispanic individuals, seven Caucasians, two Asians and one multiracial person. Participants received two doses of either the Pfizer-BioNTech BNT162b2 vaccine (n=8) or the Moderna mRNA-1273 vaccine (n=2). Post-COVID blood samples were collected from convalescent patients a median of about 92 days after diagnosis, with a range of about 30 to 180 days. The time from the second vaccine dose to post-vaccine blood sampling had a median of around 72 days and ranged from about 12 to 241 days. Overlapping spike peptide pools from SARS-CoV-2 and from the common cold coronaviruses HCoV-NL63, HCoV-OC43 and HCoV-229E were used as culture stimuli. In control cultures, a CEFX viral epitope pool was used as positive control, an HIV-1 Nef peptide pool was used as negative control, or no peptide was added. The spike-specific CD4+ TCR repertoire was compared before and after mRNA vaccination in approximately ten COVID-19 convalescent patients and a handful of infection-naive healthy vaccine recipients. In an earlier paper using these donors, memory CD4+ T cell crossreactivity between SARS-CoV-2 and common cold coronavirus spike proteins was assessed at the TCR clonotype level. What the study reported, not specific to this receptor: Although the median number of SARS-CoV-2-reactive clonotypes went up from roughly 19 after infection to some 38 after vaccination, the increase was not significant. Among convalescent patients, a median roughly 84% of the SARS-CoV-2-reactive clones seen after vaccination appeared only after vaccination, which suggests priming specific to the vaccine. The study included relatively few convalescent patients and did not analyze early timepoints after natural infection. Of the vaccine-specific clones in convalescent patients, 304 of 307, or nearly all, reacted only to SARS-CoV-2 spike and did not cross-react with common cold coronaviruses.

The germline ends are 13 bases apart after V is trimmed by 4 bases and J by 6 bases. Its CDR3 holds 13 amino acids, cysteine through phenylalanine. Only CDR3 DNA remains: 39 bases, in frame from the first base. From a lookup of the germline V gene, CDR1 and CDR2 are SGDLS and YYNGEE. The sample holds one count of this clonotype. Its antigen is currently not known. No base qualities exist here, and no much larger clone lies one base off it. Just one read gives weak support. Libraries were made using PCR. DNA from cultured CD4+ T cells was subjected to TCR sequencing with the Oncomine TCR Beta short-read assay at the Johns Hopkins FTIC core. The QIAamp micro DNA kit was used to extract genomic DNA from the cultured CD4+ T cells. Oncomine TCR Beta libraries from cultured CD4+ T cells were pooled with unique dual indexes and sequenced on an Illumina iSeq 100. From the authors' description of their analysis: Non-productive sequences were filtered out, and CDR3s that did not start with C, did not end with F or W, or were shorter than 7 amino acids were discarded. The MANAFEST web application was used to identify antigen-specific clonotypes by comparing peptide-stimulated wells against reference wells and other culture wells. An FDR below 0.05, an odds ratio above 5, and a productive frequency above 0.1% in at least two of three replicate wells were required for clones to be considered positive. Clonotypes that were significantly expanded in both SARS-CoV-2 spike wells and at least one common cold coronavirus spike condition were defined as cross-reactive. Using R version 3.6.1, CDR3 homology was evaluated through Levenshtein distances (stringdist) along with unrooted phylogenetic trees (ape). Clones were called with MiXCR by TCRdb after fastp trimmed the public reads at Q25, and only in-frame beta chains were retained. Each CDR3 protein gets just one entry, which takes the most common genes and DNA from the rows behind it. For this entry, the V and J calls and clone size follow TCRdb and not the study's own pipeline. The sample data list around 8,000 distinct CDR3 sequences, and about 31% of these were observed just once. The top ten clones comprise roughly 12% of the sample.

This specimen's treatment or condition label, per the study, means: approximately nine-day PBMC culture with coronavirus spike peptide pools or control peptides (ViraFEST assay). CD4+ T cells from unexposed donors were collected before the COVID-19 pandemic (2011-2018). The study used the ViraFEST assay, which expanded antigen-specific T cells with peptide pools and then identified expanded clonotypes by TCR sequencing. About 2 million PBMCs per well were cultured in IMDM with roughly 5% human AB serum and roughly 9.3 IU/ml IL-2, plus 10 ug/ml peptide pools. Half of the culture medium was replaced with fresh IL-2-containing medium on days 3 and 7. After around 11 days of culture, CD4+ T cells were isolated by negative selection using the EasySep CD4+ T cell isolation kit. As cell number allowed, CD4+ T cells from unexposed donors were tested for reactivity to SARS-CoV-2 S and N and to four common cold coronavirus spike pools. Ficoll-Paque Plus gradient centrifugation was used to isolate PBMCs from whole blood, and the isolated PBMCs were then either used fresh or cryopreserved at -140C. Each culture condition was generally run in triplicate wells. Leukapheresis product for the unexposed donors was bought commercially.

The sequenced sample was CD4+ T cells from blood, cultured in vitro. The receptor's source is a human donor in good health. The chain links TRBV9 with TRBJ1-1; 5 matching bases give a weak D call of TRBD1. Here the CDR3 is given as CASSSLGGSEAFF. The nucleotide sequence reads TGTGCCAGCAGCTCCCTGGGGGGATCTGAAGCTTTCTTT.